These 26 T cell receptor beta chains were all obtained from the same sample, sequenced in a study of cytomegalovirus exposure and HLA in healthy donors. Use of 60 Vbeta and 13 Jbeta primers characterized the PCR. Method: immunoSEQ multiplex PCR; TCRdb's copy keeps in-frame clones and lacks some. The table has almost 200,000 clones, around 76% seen once; the top ten hold around 1.9%. The sequencing sample was made of PBMCs. The receptors come from a man aged 30 to 39 in good health and CMV-seronegative.

The chain uses TRBV6-1 and TRBJ2-6, with D unclear. Per the germline V gene, CDR1 is MNHNS and CDR2 is SASEGT. V lost 4 bases, J lost 2 bases, and 9 bases lay in between. CDR3 length: 15 residues. The CDR3, as DNA: TGTGCCAGCAGTGGAGATCAGGCTGGGGCCAACGTCCTGACTTTC. As protein: CASSGDQAGANVLTF.

The V and J genes are TRBV30 and TRBJ2-1; 9 nucleotides align to TRBD2. Germline V lookup: CDR1 GTSNPN, CDR2 SVGIG (reference sequence). J lost 6 bases, V lost 5 bases, and 8 bases had no gene match. The CDR3 runs to 14 residues. The CDR3 here is CAWDGTSSTNEQFF. The CDR3 DNA follows: TGTGCCTGGGACGGGACTAGCAGCACCAATGAGCAGTTCTTC.

The V gene is TRBV14, the J gene TRBJ2-2, with a weak D call TRBD2 (6 bases). Trimming cost V 5 bases and J 4 bases, with 20 bases left between them. Germline assignment: CDR1 SGHDN and CDR2 FVKESK. This CDR3 is built from 17 residues. The CDR3 loop is CASSRPSASDATGELFF. For the CDR3, the DNA is TGTGCCAGCAGCAGACCCTCCGCTAGCGATGCCACCGGGGAGCTGTTTTTT.

The chain joins TRBV28 to TRBJ1-5; 7 nucleotides line up with TRBD1. The CDR3 contains 16 residues. Germline values: CDR1 MDHEN, CDR2 SYDVKM. Unmatched junction bases numbered 12, after V lost 6 bases and J lost 4 bases. This CDR3 reads CASRPGAGGKNQPQHF. CDR3 bases: TGTGCCAGCAGACCCGGGGCAGGGGGTAAGAATCAGCCCCAGCATTTT.

The DNA for the CDR3 is TGTGCCTGGGGACAGATGGAGACCGGGGAGCTGTTTTTT. It specifies CAWGQMETGELFF. The V and J genes are TRBV30 and TRBJ2-2; tentative D call: TRBD1 (6 bases). This CDR3 spans 13 amino acids. Germline V gene lookup returns CDR1 GTSNPN and CDR2 SVGIG (reference sequence). The germline V and J ends were trimmed by 5 bases and 5 bases, with 12 bases remaining between them.

The chain joins TRBV7-9 to TRBJ2-4; D is perhaps TRBD1 (5 bases). Germline loops: CDR1 SEHNR, CDR2 FQNEAQ (reference sequence). The CDR3 has 15 amino acids. The ends were cut back, 1 base at V and 1 base at J, with 8 bases in the middle. Here the CDR3 DNA reads TGTGCCAGCAGCTTAGTACAGGAGGCCAAAAACATTCAGTACTTC. It encodes CASSLVQEAKNIQYF.

About this clone: Other DNA sequences in the sample encode the same CDR3. The chain joins TRBV5-5 to TRBJ1-5, with 7 positions matching TRBD1. V gave up 4 bases and J gave up 2 bases; unmatched junction bases: 3. Germline CDR1 reads SGHKS; CDR2 reads YYEKEE (reference sequence). CDR3 size: 14 residues. CDR3 coding DNA: TGTGCCAGCAGCCCTACAGGGGGCAATCAGCCCCAGCATTTT. Residues: CASSPTGGNQPQHF. The complete variable domain, with remaining parts taken from reference TRBV5-5 and TRBJ1-5, reads DAGVTQSPTHLIKTRGQQVTLRCSPISGHKSVSWYQQVLGQGPQFIFQYYEKEERGRGNFPDRFSARQFPNYSSELNVNALLLGDSALYLCASSPTGGNQPQHFGDGTRLSIL.

The chain recombines TRBV6-9 with TRBJ2-3, with TRBD1 identical over 8 bases. The germline V gene encodes CDR1 MNHGY and CDR2 SVAAGI. CDR3 size: 16 residues. V lost 5 bases, J lost 4 bases, and 11 bases stayed unmatched. In DNA, the CDR3 is TGTGCCAGCAGTGCCAACCGGGACAGGAGCGCAGATACGCAGTATTTT. This encodes CASSANRDRSADTQYF.

This rearrangement joins TRBV7-3 to TRBJ1-2; TRBD1 is a possible D gene (5 bases). The germline gives CDR1 SGHTA, CDR2 FQGTGA. Trimming cost V 4 bases and J 3 bases, with 18 bases left between them. This CDR3 region has 16 residues. The CDR3 nucleotides are TGTGCCAGCAGCTCCCTCCCAGGGCAGGAGTACTATGGCTACACCTTC. It specifies CASSSLPGQEYYGYTF.

V usage is TRBV27 and J usage is TRBJ1-3; D unclear. Germline CDR1 MNHEY, CDR2 SMNVEV (reference sequence). The CDR3 loop spans 14 amino acids. Trimming left V 5 bases short and J 9 bases short, with 17 bases between. CDR3 nucleotide sequence: TGTGCCAGCAGTCCGCAGTGGGCCGAAAGCACCATATATTTT. Its protein product is CASSPQWAESTIYF.

CDR3 sequence: CASGLDASGSSGANVLTF. The CDR3 nucleotides read TGTGCTAGTGGTTTGGATGCTAGCGGAAGCTCTGGGGCCAACGTCCTGACTTTC. J is TRBJ2-6 and V is TRBV12-5; 7 positions match TRBD2. V was clipped by 1 base and J by 0 bases; unmatched bases: 6. Germline loops: CDR1 LGHNT, CDR2 FRNRAP. This CDR3 contains 18 residues.

V is TRBV28 and J is TRBJ2-4, with D perhaps matching TRBD1 (5 bases). V lost 3 bases, J lost 6 bases, and 21 bases lay in between. The CDR3 runs to 17 residues. Germline values: CDR1 MDHEN, CDR2 SYDVKM. The CDR3 region has the DNA TGTGCCAGCAGTTTTGAGGCAGGGTCCTACGTTTCAAACATTCAGTACTTC. The encoded protein is CASSFEAGSYVSNIQYF.

This chain uses TRBV15 with TRBJ2-1; no clear D gene. The CDR3 extends over 15 amino acids. The germline CDR1 and CDR2 sequences are LNHNV and YYDKDF (reference sequence). Trimming removed 4 bases from V and 0 bases from J, with 10 bases in between. CDR3 amino acids: CATSNQLSSYNEQFF. The CDR3 nucleotides are TGTGCCACCAGCAACCAACTGAGCTCCTACAATGAGCAGTTCTTC.

This chain joins TRBV6-1 and TRBJ1-1, with a tentative D call TRBD1 (6 bases). Germline V CDR1 and CDR2: MNHNS, SASEGT. V was shortened by 4 bases and J by 1 base, with 16 bases between the two germline ends. This CDR3 has 16 residues. The CDR3 reads CASSGGYTGRNTEAFF. The DNA for the CDR3 is TGTGCCAGCAGTGGTGGGTATACAGGGAGGAACACTGAAGCTTTCTTT.

This chain uses TRBV14 with TRBJ2-7; TRBD2 aligns across 11 bases. The length of the CDR3 is 14 residues. Germline loops: CDR1 SGHDN, CDR2 FVKESK. J gave up 2 bases and V 4 bases, and 1 base lay outside the gene matches. CDR3 residues: CASSRGLAAYEQYF. CDR3 nucleotide sequence: TGTGCCAGCAGCCGGGGACTAGCGGCCTACGAGCAGTACTTC.

This sequence joins TRBV6-5 and TRBJ1-6; 9 bases match TRBD1. The CDR3 consists of 16 residues. CDR1 and CDR2 from the germline V gene are MNHEY and SVGAGI. Trimming removed 4 bases from V and 6 bases from J; junction bases left unmatched: 7. In DNA, the CDR3 is TGTGCCAGCAGTTCTACAGGGGGCGCTTCTAATTCACCCCTCCACTTT. Translated, it gives CASSSTGGASNSPLHF.

In this sample, this clone turned up once. The chain employs TRBV4-1 and TRBJ1-2; 12 bases fit TRBD1. The germline gives CDR1 MGHRA, CDR2 YSYEKL. The CDR3 length is 18 residues. Trimming cost V 2 bases and J 8 bases; bases outside gene matches: 15. The CDR3 DNA reads TGCGCCAGCAGCCAACCTAGGGAGGGGGGACAGGGGGCACGAGGCTACACCTTC. Protein sequence: CASSQPREGGQGARGYTF.

CDR3 DNA sequence: TGCGCCAGCAGTCTACAGGACAGCCTCAACGGCTACACCTTC. Amino acids: CASSLQDSLNGYTF. The chain couples TRBV23-1 to TRBJ1-2, with D tentatively TRBD1 (6 bases). TRBV23-1 is an ORF, and what it does is uncertain. V was shortened by 4 bases and J by 8 bases, with 17 bases between the two germline ends. The CDR3 totals 14 residues.

The rearrangement joins TRBV5-1 to TRBJ2-1, with 14 bases fitting TRBD2. This CDR3 comprises 18 residues. In germline, CDR1 is SGHRS, CDR2 YFSETQ. J gave up 5 bases and V 4 bases, and 11 bases lay outside the gene matches. CDR3 nucleotides: TGCGCCAGCAGCGGGGGACTAGCGGGAGTAATCACCCACAATGAGCAGTTCTTC. This sequence encodes CASSGGLAGVITHNEQFF.

This clone was seen a handful of times. V is TRBV29-1 and J is TRBJ2-7; unclear D gene. CDR3 size: 15 residues. V was pared by 7 bases and J by 3 bases, with 22 bases between. Germline V CDR1 and CDR2: SQVTM, ANQGSEA. The CDR3 region is CSATSETQLRYEQYF. The CDR3 DNA follows: TGCAGCGCCACGAGCGAGACTCAGTTACGCTACGAGCAGTACTTC.

The chain couples TRBV29-1 to TRBJ2-1, with 9 bases aligning to TRBD1. Germline V lookup: CDR1 SQVTM, CDR2 ANQGSEA. The CDR3 contains 13 residues. Trimming took 7 bases from V and 7 from J; bases not matched to a gene: 8. The DNA for the CDR3 is TGCAGCGGGGGACGGGACAGGGTTAATGAGCAGTTCTTC. Its protein is CSGGRDRVNEQFF.

The V and J genes are TRBV6-5 and TRBJ2-1, with 10 bases lining up with TRBD1. In germline, CDR1 is MNHEY, CDR2 SVGAGI. The V segment lost 5 bases and the J segment 9 bases; nucleotides outside the gene matches: 10. The CDR3 consists of 15 residues. The chain's CDR3 is CASSTGTGDSSEQFF. The CDR3 DNA sequence: TGTGCCAGCAGTACTGGGACAGGGGATTCCAGTGAGCAGTTCTTC.

V is TRBV5-6 and J is TRBJ2-5; 7 bases agree with TRBD2. CDR1 and CDR2 from the germline V gene are SGHDT and YYEEEE. CDR3 size: 18 residues. V shed 4 bases, J shed 5 bases, and the junction held 20 bases outside the gene matches. The CDR3 DNA reads TGTGCCAGCAGCCTTCAATTCAGCGGGAACCTGCGTGTGGAGACCCAGTACTTC. Protein product: CASSLQFSGNLRVETQYF. Combining the CDR3 with reference TRBV5-6 and TRBJ2-5 gives the whole variable domain DAGVTQSPTHLIKTRGQQVTLRCSPKSGHDTVSWYQQALGQGPQFIFQYYEEEERQRGNFPDRFSGHQFPNYSSELNVNALLLGDSALYLCASSLQFSGNLRVETQYFGPGTRLLVL.

The V call is TRBV6-1, the J call TRBJ2-7; TRBD1 aligns across 8 bases. Germline V CDR1 and CDR2: MNHNS, SASEGT. The CDR3 is made up of 12 amino acids. The J segment lost 2 bases and the V segment lost 11 bases, leaving 5 bases of the junction unmatched. The CDR3 nucleotides are TGTGCCGCCGACAGGGGTGCCTACGAGCAGTACTTC. Translation: CAADRGAYEQYF.

The V gene is TRBV5-8, the J gene TRBJ2-7, with D possibly TRBD1 on 6 matching bases. The V gene's germline CDR1 is SGHTS and CDR2 YDEGEE. Trimming cost V 6 bases and J 7 bases, with 32 bases left between them. CDR3 length: 18 residues. The CDR3 coding sequence is TGTGCCAGCAACGGACAGCCAGGGATCAGGGTGTGGGAAGTGGAGCAGTACTTC. It specifies CASNGQPGIRVWEVEQYF.

The chain combines TRBV5-4 with TRBJ2-1; D gene uncertain. Germline CDR1 is SGHNT and CDR2 is YYREEE (reference sequence). The germline V and J ends were trimmed by 2 bases and 15 bases, with 9 bases remaining between them. CDR3 size: 10 residues. The CDR3 sequence: CASSFGDAFF. CDR3 nucleotide sequence: TGTGCCAGCAGCTTTGGAGATGCGTTCTTC.